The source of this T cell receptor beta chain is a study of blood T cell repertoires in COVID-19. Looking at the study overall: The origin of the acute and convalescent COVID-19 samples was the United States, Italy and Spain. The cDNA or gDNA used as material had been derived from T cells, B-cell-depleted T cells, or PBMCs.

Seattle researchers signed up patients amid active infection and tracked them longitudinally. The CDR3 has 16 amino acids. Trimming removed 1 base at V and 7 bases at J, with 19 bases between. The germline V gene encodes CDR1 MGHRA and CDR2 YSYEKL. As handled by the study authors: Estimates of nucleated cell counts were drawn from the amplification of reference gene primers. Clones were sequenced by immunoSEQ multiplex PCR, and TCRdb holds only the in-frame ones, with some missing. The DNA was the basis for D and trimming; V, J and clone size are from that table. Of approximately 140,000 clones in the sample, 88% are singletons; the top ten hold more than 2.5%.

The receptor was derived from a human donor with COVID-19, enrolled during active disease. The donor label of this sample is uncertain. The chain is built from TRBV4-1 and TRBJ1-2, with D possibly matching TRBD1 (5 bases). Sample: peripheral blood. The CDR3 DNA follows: TGCGCCAGCAGCCAAGCTCCTGACAAGGGGCGGGGTGGCTACACCTTC. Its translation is CASSQAPDKGRGGYTF.